Below are 5 T cell receptor beta chains sequenced from a single sample in a study of neoadjuvant anti-PD-1 for oral cavity cancer. Libraries were prepared by immunoSEQ multiplex PCR; TCRdb keeps only in-frame clonotypes and omits some of them. In the table there are about 68,000 clones, 70% to 90% of which are singletons. This sample's time point: after neoadjuvant nivolumab, at surgical resection. The sample was PBMCs, taken after nivolumab (anti-PD-1) treatment. The receptors come from a person between 35 and 79 years old with oral cavity squamous cell carcinoma.

V usage is TRBV7-8 and J usage is TRBJ2-3; 10 nucleotides align to TRBD1. The CDR3 length is 15 residues. Germline loops: CDR1 SGHVS, CDR2 FQNEAQ. V lost 0 bases to trimming and J lost 4 bases; unmatched junction nucleotides: 1. CDR3 loop: CASSLAGTGADTQYF. The DNA of the CDR3 is TGTGCCAGCAGCTTAGCCGGGACAGGGGCAGATACGCAGTATTTT.

V usage is TRBV10-3 and J usage is TRBJ1-3; 7 bases align to TRBD1. CDR1 and CDR2 (germline): ENHRY, SYGVKD. This CDR3 has 15 residues. Trimming took 0 bases from V and 6 from J; bases not matched to a gene: 5. The CDR3 sequence: CAISESGTDINTIYF. For the CDR3, the DNA is TGTGCCATCAGTGAGTCCGGGACAGACATAAACACCATATATTTT.

The rearrangement links TRBV5-1 to TRBJ2-5, with 8 bases that match TRBD2. The V segment lost 7 bases and the J segment 1 base; nucleotides outside the gene matches: 3. Germline V gene data show CDR1 as SGHRS and CDR2 as YFSETQ. CDR3 length equals 13 residues. Here the CDR3 DNA reads TGCGCCAGCCGGGGGGGTTTCCAAGAGACCCAGTACTTC. It codes for CASRGGFQETQYF. The variable domain in full, completed from reference TRBV5-1 and TRBJ2-5, reads KAGVTQTPRYLIKTRGQQVTLSCSPISGHRSVSWYQQTPGQGLQFLFEYFSETQRNKGNFPGRFSGRQFSNSRSEMNVSTLELGDSALYLCASRGGFQETQYFGPGTRLLVL.

The chain couples TRBV29-1 to TRBJ2-5; D is uncertain. The V end lost 2 bases, the J end lost 5 bases, and 15 bases lay between the germline ends. From germline, CDR1 is SQVTM and CDR2 ANQGSEA. The CDR3 consists of 14 residues. The CDR3 sequence: CSVEPTLARETQYF. Here the CDR3 DNA reads TGCAGCGTTGAACCTACCTTAGCTCGGGAGACCCAGTACTTC. Looking up the rest from reference TRBV29-1 and TRBJ2-5 gives the full variable domain: SAVISQKPSRDICQRGTSLTIQCQVDSQVTMMFWYRQQPGQSLTLIATANQGSEATYESGFVIDKFPISRPNLTFSTLTVSNMSPEDSSIYLCSVEPTLARETQYFGPGTRLLVL.

The gene calls are TRBV19 and TRBJ2-5; perhaps TRBD1 as D (6 bases). V lost 10 bases to trimming and J lost 9 bases, with 15 bases between them. The CDR3 extends over 11 amino acids. The germline gives CDR1 LNHDA, CDR2 SQIVND (reference sequence). The CDR3 DNA reads as TGTGCCACCTCTTATGGGGGCCCCCAGTACTTC. Amino acids: CATSYGGPQYF. The full variable domain, in which reference TRBV19 and TRBJ2-5 provide the parts outside the CDR3, is DGGITQSPKYLFRKEGQNVTLSCEQNLNHDAMYWYRQDPGQGLRLIYYSQIVNDFQKGDIAEGYSVSREKKESFPLTVTSAQKNPTAFYLCATSYGGPQYFGPGTRLLVL.